Sequencing of this T cell receptor (beta chain) was carried out in a study of blood T cell repertoires in COVID-19. For the study at large: The origin of the acute and convalescent COVID-19 samples was the United States, Italy and Spain.

Germline loops: CDR1 SGHRS, CDR2 YFSETQ. The CDR3 length is 14 residues. Trimming at V came to 4 bases and at J to 4 bases, leaving 4 bases not matched to a gene. Assay used: immunoSEQ multiplex PCR; TCRdb lists only in-frame clones, some missing. Here the sample spans 200,000 to 250,000 clones, 80% to 90% being singletons. The chain is built from TRBV5-1 and TRBJ2-1; 8 bases line up with TRBD2. The sequenced sample consisted of PBMCs or T cells enriched from blood (not recorded which). This TCR derives from a woman in her 50s who had been exposed to COVID-19. In nucleotides, the CDR3 is TGCGCCAGCAGCCTAAGCGGGGGATACAATGAGCAGTTCTTC. It encodes CASSLSGGYNEQFF.